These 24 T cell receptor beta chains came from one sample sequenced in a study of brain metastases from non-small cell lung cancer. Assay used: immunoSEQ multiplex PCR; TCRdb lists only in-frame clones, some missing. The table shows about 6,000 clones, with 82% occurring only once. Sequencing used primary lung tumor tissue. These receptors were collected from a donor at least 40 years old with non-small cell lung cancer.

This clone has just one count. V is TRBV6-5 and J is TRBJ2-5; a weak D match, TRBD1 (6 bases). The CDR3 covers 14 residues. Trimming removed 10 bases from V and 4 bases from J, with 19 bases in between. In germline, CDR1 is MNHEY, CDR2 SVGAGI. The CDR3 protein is CATSDRTFVETQYF. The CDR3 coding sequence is TGTGCCACCTCCGACAGGACATTCGTAGAGACCCAGTACTTC.

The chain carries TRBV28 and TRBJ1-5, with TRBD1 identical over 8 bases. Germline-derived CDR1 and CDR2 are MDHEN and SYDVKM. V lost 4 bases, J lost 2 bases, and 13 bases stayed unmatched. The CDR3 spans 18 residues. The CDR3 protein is CASSSLAGGRGGNQPQHF. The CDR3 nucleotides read TGTGCCAGCAGTTCCCTGGCAGGGGGCAGGGGGGGCAATCAGCCCCAGCATTTT.

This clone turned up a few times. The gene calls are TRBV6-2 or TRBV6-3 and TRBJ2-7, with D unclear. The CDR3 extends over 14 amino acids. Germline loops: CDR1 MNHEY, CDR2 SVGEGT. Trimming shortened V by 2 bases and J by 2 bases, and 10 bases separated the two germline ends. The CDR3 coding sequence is TGTGCCAGCAGTTACGGCAGGCCCCCCTACGAGCAGTACTTC. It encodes CASSYGRPPYEQYF.

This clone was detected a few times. CDR3 in amino acids: CASSQQGGVQPQHF. The CDR3, as DNA: TGTGCCAGCAGCCAACAGGGAGGGGTTCAGCCCCAGCATTTT. The V call is TRBV6-5, the J call TRBJ1-5, with a weak D call TRBD1 (6 bases). The V and J ends lost 6 bases and 6 bases respectively, with 15 bases between them. This CDR3 has 14 residues. The germline V gene has CDR1 MNHEY and CDR2 SVGAGI.

The CDR3 DNA sequence: TGTGCCAGCAGTAGCGTAATGAACACTGAAGCTTTCTTT. Its protein is CASSSVMNTEAFF. The chain combines TRBV28 with TRBJ1-1; no reliable D call. Per germline, CDR1 MDHEN and CDR2 SYDVKM. The ends were cut back, 5 bases at V and 0 bases at J, with 7 bases in the middle. There are 13 residues in the CDR3.

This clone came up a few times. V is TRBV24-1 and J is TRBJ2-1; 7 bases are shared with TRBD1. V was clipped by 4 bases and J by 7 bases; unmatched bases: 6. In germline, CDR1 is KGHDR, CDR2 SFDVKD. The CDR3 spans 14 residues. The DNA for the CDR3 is TGTGCCACCAGTGAACCGCACAGGGGAAATGAGCAGTTCTTC. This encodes CATSEPHRGNEQFF.

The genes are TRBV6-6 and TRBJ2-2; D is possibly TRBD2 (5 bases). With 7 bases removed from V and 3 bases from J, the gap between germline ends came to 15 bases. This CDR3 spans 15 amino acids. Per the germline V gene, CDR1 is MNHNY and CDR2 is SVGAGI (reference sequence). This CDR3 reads CASTYMGADTGELFF. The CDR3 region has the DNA TGTGCCAGCACCTATATGGGAGCGGACACCGGGGAGCTGTTTTTT.

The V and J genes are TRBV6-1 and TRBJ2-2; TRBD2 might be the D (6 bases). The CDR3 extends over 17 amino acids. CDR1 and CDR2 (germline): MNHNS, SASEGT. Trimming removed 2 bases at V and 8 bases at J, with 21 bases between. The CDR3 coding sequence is TGTGCCAGCAGTGAACTCCCTCCGGGACTTGACAGAGGGGAGCTGTTTTTT. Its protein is CASSELPPGLDRGELFF.

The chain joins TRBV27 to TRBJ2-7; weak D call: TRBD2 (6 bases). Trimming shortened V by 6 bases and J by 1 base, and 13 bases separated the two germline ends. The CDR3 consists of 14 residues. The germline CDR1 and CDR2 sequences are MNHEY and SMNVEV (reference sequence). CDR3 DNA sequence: TGTGCCAGCAGCCAAGGGCGGGGTTCCTACGAGCAGTACTTC. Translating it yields CASSQGRGSYEQYF.

In DNA, the CDR3 is TGTGCCAGCTCACCAGTAAGGGGTGAAGGCTACACCTTC. Translating it yields CASSPVRGEGYTF. This chain links TRBV18 with TRBJ1-2, with D possibly matching TRBD1 (5 bases). V lost 2 bases, J lost 8 bases, and 12 bases lay in between. From germline, CDR1 is KGHSH and CDR2 LQKENI. The CDR3 contains 13 residues.

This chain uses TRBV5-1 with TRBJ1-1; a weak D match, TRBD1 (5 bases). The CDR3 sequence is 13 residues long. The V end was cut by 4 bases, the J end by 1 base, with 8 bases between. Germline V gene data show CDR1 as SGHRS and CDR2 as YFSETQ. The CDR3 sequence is CASSLGTNTEAFF. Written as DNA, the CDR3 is TGCGCCAGCAGCCTCGGGACGAACACTGAAGCTTTCTTT.

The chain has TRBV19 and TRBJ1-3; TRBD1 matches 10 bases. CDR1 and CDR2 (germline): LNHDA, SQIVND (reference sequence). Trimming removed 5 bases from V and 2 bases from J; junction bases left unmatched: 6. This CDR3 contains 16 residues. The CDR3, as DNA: TGTGCCAGTAGTCCTCGGGACAGGGGAGCTGGAAACACCATATATTTT. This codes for CASSPRDRGAGNTIYF.

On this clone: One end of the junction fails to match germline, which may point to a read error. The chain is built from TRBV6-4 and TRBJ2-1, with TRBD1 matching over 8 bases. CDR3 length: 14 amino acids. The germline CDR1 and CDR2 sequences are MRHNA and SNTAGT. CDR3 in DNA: TGTGTCAGCAGTGTTCGACAGGGGCGGAATGAGCAGTTCTTC. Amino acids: CVSSVRQGRNEQFF.

CDR3 loop: CASSYAPFGNTEAFF. CDR3 bases: TGTGCCAGCAGTTACGCCCCCTTCGGGAACACTGAAGCTTTCTTT. The chain carries TRBV6-5 and TRBJ1-1; D is uncertain. The CDR3 has 15 amino acids. CDR1 is MNHEY, CDR2 SVGAGI, per germline. V gave up 2 bases and J gave up 1 base, with 11 bases separating them.

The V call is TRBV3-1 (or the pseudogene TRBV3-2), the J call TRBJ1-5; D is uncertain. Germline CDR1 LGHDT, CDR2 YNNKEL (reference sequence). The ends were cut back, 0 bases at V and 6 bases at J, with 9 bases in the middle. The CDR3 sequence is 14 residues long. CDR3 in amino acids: CASSQERQSQPQHF. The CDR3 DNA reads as TGTGCCAGCAGCCAAGAGAGGCAGAGTCAGCCCCAGCATTTT.

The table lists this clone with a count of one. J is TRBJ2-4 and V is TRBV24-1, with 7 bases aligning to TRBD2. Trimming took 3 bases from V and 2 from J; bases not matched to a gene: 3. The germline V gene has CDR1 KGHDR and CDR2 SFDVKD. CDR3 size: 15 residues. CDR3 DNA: TGTGCCACCAGTGATGGGAGGGGATCCAAAAACATTCAGTACTTC. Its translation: CATSDGRGSKNIQYF.

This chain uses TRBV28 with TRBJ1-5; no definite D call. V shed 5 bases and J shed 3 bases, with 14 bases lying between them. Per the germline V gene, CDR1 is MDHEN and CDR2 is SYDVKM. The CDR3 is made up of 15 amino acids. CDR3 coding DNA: TGTGCCAGCAGTCCCTCGACTGGGCCCAATCAGCCCCAGCATTTT. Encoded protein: CASSPSTGPNQPQHF.

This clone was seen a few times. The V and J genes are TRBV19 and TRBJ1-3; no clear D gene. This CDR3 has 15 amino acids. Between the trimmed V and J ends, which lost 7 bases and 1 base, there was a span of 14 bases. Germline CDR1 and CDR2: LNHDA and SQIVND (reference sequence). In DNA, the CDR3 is TGTGCCAGTACGCCAGGCGGGTTGTCTGGAAACACCATATATTTT. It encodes CASTPGGLSGNTIYF.

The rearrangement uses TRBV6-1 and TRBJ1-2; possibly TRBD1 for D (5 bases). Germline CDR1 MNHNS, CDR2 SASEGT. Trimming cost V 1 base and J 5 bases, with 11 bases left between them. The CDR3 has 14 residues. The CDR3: CASSEGDGKYGYTF. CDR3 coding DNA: TGTGCCAGCAGTGAAGGGGACGGAAAGTATGGCTACACCTTC.

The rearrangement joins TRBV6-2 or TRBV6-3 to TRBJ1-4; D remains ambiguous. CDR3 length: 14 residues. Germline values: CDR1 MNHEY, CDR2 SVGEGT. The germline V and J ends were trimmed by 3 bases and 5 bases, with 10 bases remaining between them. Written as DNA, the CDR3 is TGTGCCAGCAGTTATCAACAGAGAAATGAAAAACTGTTTTTT. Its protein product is CASSYQQRNEKLFF.

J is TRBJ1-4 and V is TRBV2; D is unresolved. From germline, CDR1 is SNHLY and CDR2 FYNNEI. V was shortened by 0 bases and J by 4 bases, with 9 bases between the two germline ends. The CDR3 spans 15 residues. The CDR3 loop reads CASSEALGSNEKLFF. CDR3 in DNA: TGTGCCAGCAGTGAAGCGTTGGGAAGTAATGAAAAACTGTTTTTT.

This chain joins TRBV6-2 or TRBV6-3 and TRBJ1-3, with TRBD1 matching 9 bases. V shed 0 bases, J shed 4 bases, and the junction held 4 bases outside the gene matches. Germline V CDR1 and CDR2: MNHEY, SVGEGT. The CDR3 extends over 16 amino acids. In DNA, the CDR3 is TGTGCCAGCAGTTACTCGGGACAGGGAACAGGAAACACCATATATTTT. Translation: CASSYSGQGTGNTIYF.

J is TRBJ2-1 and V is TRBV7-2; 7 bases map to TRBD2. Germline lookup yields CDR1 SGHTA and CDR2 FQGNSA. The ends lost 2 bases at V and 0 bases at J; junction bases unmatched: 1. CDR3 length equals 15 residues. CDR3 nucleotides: TGTGCCAGCAGCTTAAGCGGGGACTCCTACAATGAGCAGTTCTTC. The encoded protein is CASSLSGDSYNEQFF.

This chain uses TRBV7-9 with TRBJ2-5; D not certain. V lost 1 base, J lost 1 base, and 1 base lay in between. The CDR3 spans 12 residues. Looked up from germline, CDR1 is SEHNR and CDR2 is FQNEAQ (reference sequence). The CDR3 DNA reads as TGTGCCAGCAGCTTAGGCCAAGAGACCCAGTACTTC. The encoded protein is CASSLGQETQYF.